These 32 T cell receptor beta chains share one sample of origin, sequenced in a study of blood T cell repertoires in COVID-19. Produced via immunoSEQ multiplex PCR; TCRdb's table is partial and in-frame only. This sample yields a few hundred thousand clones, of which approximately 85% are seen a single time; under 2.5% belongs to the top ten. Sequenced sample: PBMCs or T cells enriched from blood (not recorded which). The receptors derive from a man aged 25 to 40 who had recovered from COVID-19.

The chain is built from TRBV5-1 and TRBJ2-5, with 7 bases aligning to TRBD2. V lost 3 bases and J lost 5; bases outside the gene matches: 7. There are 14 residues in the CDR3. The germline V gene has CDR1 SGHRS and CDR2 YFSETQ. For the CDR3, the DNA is TGCGCCAGCAGCTCCCGACTAGCTGGTGAGACCCAGTACTTC. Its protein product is CASSSRLAGETQYF.

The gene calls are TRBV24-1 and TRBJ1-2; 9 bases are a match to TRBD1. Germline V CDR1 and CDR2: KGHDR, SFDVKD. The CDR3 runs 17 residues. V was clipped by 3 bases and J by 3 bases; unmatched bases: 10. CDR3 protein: CATSDRSGQGFDYGYTF. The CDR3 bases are TGTGCCACCAGTGATCGTTCGGGACAGGGATTCGACTATGGCTACACCTTC.

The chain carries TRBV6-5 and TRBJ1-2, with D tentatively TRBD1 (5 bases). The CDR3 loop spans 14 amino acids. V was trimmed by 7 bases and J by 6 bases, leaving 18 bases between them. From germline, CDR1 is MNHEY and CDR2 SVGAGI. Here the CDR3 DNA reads TGTGCCAGCACCTCAACGGGACTGGCGGATGGCTACACCTTC. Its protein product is CASTSTGLADGYTF.

DNA for the CDR3: TGTGCCAGCTCACCACGAGCGGATCCTAGTTCCAAGGCTGGAAACACCATATATTTT. Residues: CASSPRADPSSKAGNTIYF. The V call is TRBV18, the J call TRBJ1-3; D remains ambiguous. Germline CDR1 KGHSH, CDR2 LQKENI. The CDR3 totals 19 residues. V lost 1 base, J lost 2 bases, and 21 bases lay in between.

The CDR3 nucleotides read TGTGCCAGCTCACCTTTAGAGGGGAACACTGAAGCTTTCTTT. As protein: CASSPLEGNTEAFF. J is TRBJ1-1 and V is TRBV18; no definite D call. The length of the CDR3 is 14 residues. The V end lost 3 bases, the J end lost 1 base, and 9 bases lay between the germline ends. CDR1 and CDR2 (germline): KGHSH, LQKENI.

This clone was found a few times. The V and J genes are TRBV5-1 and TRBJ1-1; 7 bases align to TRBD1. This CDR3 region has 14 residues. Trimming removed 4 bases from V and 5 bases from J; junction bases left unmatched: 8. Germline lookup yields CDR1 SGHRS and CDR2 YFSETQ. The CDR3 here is CASSVTGRETEAFF. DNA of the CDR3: TGCGCCAGCAGCGTGACAGGGCGGGAAACTGAAGCTTTCTTT.

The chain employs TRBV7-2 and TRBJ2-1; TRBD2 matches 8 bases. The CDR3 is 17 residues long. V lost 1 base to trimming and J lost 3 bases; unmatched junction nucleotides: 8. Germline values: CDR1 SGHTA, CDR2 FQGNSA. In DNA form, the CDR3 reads TGTGCCAGCAGCTTAGGATTCGGGGCGGGGGGCTACAATGAGCAGTTCTTC. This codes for CASSLGFGAGGYNEQFF.

The CDR3 sequence: CASSGSGISNTGELFF. The DNA of the CDR3 is TGTGCCAGCAGCGGATCAGGGATATCGAACACCGGGGAGCTGTTTTTT. The chain is built from TRBV9 and TRBJ2-2; D possibly corresponds to TRBD1 (5 bases). This CDR3 region has 16 residues. Per the germline V gene, CDR1 is SGDLS and CDR2 is YYNGEE. Trimming cost V 3 bases and J 0 bases, with 12 bases left between them.

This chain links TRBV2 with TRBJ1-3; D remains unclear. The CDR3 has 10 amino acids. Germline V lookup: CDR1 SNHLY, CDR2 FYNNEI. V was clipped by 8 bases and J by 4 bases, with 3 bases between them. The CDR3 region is CASGGNTIYF. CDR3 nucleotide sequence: TGTGCCAGCGGCGGAAACACCATATATTTT.

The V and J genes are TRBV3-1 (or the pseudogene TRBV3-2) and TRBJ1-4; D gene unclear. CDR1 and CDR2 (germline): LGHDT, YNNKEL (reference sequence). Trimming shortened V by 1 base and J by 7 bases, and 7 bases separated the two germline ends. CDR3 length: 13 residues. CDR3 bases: TGTGCCAGCAGCCAAGTTGAGGGTGAAAAACTGTTTTTT. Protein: CASSQVEGEKLFF.

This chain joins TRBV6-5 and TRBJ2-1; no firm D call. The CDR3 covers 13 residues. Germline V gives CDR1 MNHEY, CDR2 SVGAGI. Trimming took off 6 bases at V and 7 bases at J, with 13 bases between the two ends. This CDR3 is CASSPVLGNEQFF. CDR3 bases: TGTGCCAGCAGCCCCGTGCTAGGTAATGAGCAGTTCTTC.

Here the CDR3 reads CAISTNTGTGLRNEQFF. The CDR3 region has the DNA TGTGCCATCAGTACTAATACCGGGACAGGACTTAGAAATGAGCAGTTCTTC. The chain recombines TRBV10-3 with TRBJ2-1; 8 nucleotides agree with TRBD1. Germline values: CDR1 ENHRY, CDR2 SYGVKD. V lost 5 bases and J lost 7; bases outside the gene matches: 16. The CDR3 runs to 17 residues.

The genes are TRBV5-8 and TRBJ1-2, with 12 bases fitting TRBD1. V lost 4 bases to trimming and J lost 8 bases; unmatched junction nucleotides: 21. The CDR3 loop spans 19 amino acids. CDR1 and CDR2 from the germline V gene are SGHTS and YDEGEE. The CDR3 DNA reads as TGTGCCAGCAGCCTCGGTGGGACAGGGGGCGCAGTAAGGGGGAGAGGCTACACCTTC. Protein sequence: CASSLGGTGGAVRGRGYTF.

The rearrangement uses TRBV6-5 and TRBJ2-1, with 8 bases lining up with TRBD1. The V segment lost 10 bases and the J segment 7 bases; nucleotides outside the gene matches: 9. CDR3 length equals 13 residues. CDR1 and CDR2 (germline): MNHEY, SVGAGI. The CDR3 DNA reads TGTGCCACCTGGACAGGGAATTGGAATGAGCAGTTCTTC. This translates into CATWTGNWNEQFF.

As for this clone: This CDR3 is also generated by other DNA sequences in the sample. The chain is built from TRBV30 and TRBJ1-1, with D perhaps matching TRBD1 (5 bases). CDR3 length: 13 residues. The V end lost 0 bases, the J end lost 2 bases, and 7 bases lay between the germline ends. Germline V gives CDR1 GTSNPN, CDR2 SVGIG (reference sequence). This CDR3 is CAWSVRGNTEAFF. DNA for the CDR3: TGTGCCTGGAGTGTAAGGGGCAACACTGAAGCTTTCTTT.

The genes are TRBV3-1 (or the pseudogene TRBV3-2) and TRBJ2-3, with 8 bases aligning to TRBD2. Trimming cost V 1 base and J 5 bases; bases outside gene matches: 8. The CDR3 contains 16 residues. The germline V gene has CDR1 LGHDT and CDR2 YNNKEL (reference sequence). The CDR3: CASSQVARGAKDTQYF. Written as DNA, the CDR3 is TGTGCCAGCAGCCAAGTTGCGCGGGGGGCTAAAGATACGCAGTATTTT.

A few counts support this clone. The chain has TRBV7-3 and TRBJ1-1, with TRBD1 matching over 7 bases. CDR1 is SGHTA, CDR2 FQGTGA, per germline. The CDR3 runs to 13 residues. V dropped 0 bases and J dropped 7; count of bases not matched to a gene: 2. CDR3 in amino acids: CASSLTRDSEAFF. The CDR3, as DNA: TGTGCCAGCAGCTTAACTCGGGACAGTGAAGCTTTCTTT.

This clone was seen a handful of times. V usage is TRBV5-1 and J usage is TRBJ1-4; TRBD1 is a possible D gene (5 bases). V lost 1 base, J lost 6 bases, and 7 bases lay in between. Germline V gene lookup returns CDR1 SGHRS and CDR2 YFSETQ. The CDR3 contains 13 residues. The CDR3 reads CASSLKGDEKLFF. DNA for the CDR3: TGCGCCAGCAGCTTGAAAGGGGATGAAAAACTGTTTTTT.

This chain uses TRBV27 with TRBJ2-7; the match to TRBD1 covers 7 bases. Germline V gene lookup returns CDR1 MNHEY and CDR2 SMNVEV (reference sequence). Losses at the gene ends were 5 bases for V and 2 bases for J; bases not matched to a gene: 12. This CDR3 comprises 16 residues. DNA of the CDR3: TGTGCCAGCAGTCCTTTGGGGCGAGGGACAGCCTACGAGCAGTACTTC. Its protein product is CASSPLGRGTAYEQYF.

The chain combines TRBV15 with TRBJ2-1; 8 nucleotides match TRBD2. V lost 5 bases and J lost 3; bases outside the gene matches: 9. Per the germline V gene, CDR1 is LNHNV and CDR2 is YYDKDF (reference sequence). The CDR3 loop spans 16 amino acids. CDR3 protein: CATSPRSGGDYNEQFF. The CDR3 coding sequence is TGTGCCACCAGCCCCCGCAGCGGGGGAGACTACAATGAGCAGTTCTTC.

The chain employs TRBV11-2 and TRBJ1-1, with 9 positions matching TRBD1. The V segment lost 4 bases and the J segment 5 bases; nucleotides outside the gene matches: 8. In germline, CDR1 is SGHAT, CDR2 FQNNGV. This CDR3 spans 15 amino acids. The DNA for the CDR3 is TGTGCCAGCAGCTCCACAGGGGGCGGAGGGACTGAAGCTTTCTTT. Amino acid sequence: CASSSTGGGGTEAFF.

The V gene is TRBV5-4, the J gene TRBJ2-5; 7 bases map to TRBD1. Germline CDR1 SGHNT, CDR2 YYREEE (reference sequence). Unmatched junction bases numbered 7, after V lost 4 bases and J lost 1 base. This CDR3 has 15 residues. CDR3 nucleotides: TGTGCCAGCAGCCCCGGTGGGGACAGCCAAGAGACCCAGTACTTC. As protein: CASSPGGDSQETQYF. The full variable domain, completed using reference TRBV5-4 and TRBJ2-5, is ETGVTQSPTHLIKTRGQQVTLRCSSQSGHNTVSWYQQALGQGPQFIFQYYREEENGRGNFPPRFSGLQFPNYSSELNVNALELDDSALYLCASSPGGDSQETQYFGPGTRLLVL.

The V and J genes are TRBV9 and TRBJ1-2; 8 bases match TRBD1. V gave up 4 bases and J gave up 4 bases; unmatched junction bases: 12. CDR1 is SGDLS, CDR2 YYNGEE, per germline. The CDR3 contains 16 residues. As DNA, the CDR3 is TGTGCCAGCAGCTCCCGGTCCAGGGGGCAGGGCTATGGCTACACCTTC. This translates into CASSSRSRGQGYGYTF. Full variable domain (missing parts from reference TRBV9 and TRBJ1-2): DSGVTQTPKHLITATGQRVTLRCSPRSGDLSVYWYQQSLDQGLQFLIQYYNGEERAKGNILERFSAQQFPDLHSELNLSSLELGDSALYFCASSSRSRGQGYGYTFGSGTRLTVV.

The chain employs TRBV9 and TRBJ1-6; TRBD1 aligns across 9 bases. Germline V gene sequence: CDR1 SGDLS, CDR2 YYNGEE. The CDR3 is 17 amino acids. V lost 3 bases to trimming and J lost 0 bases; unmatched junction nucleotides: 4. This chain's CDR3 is CASSEGTGSSYNSPLHF. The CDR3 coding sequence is TGTGCCAGCAGCGAAGGGACAGGGAGCTCCTATAATTCACCCCTCCACTTT. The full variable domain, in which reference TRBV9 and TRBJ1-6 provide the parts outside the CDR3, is DSGVTQTPKHLITATGQRVTLRCSPRSGDLSVYWYQQSLDQGLQFLIQYYNGEERAKGNILERFSAQQFPDLHSELNLSSLELGDSALYFCASSEGTGSSYNSPLHFGNGTRLTVT.

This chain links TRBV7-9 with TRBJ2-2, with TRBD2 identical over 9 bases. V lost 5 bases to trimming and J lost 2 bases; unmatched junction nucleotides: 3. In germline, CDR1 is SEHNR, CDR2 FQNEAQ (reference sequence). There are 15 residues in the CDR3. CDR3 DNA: TGTGCCAGCAGCCAGCGGGGGGCCAACACCGGGGAGCTGTTTTTT. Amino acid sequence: CASSQRGANTGELFF.

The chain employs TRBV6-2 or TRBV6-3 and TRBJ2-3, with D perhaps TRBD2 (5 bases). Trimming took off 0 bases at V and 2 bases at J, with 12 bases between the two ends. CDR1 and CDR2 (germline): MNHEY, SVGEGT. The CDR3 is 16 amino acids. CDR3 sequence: CASSYSRGGYTDTQYF. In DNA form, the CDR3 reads TGTGCCAGCAGTTACTCGAGAGGCGGGTACACAGATACGCAGTATTTT.

The CDR3 spells CASSPGQGRYEQYF. CDR3 DNA: TGTGCCAGCAGCCCGGGACAGGGGAGGTACGAGCAGTACTTC. This chain links TRBV9 with TRBJ2-7; TRBD1 matches at 10 bases. This CDR3 region has 14 residues. J was trimmed by 4 bases and V by 4 bases; bases with no gene match: 5. In germline, CDR1 is SGDLS, CDR2 YYNGEE.

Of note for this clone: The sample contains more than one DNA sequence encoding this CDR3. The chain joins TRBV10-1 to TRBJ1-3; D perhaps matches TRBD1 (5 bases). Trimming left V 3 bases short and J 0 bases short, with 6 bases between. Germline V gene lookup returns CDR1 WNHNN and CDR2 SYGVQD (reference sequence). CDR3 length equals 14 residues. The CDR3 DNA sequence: TGCGCCAGCAGTGAAGACAGCTCTGGAAACACCATATATTTT. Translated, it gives CASSEDSSGNTIYF.

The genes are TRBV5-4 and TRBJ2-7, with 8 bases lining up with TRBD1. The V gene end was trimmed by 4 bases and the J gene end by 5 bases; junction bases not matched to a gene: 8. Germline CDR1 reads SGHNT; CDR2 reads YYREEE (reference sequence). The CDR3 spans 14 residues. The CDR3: CASSRSGGRDEQYF. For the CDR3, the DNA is TGTGCCAGCAGCCGTTCAGGGGGCCGGGACGAGCAGTACTTC.

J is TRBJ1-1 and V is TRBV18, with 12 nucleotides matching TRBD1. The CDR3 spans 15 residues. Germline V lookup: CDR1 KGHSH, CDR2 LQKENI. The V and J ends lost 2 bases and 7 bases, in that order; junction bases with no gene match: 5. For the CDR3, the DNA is TGTGCCAGCTCACCAGGGACAGGGGGCGTAAATGAAGCTTTCTTT. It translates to CASSPGTGGVNEAFF.

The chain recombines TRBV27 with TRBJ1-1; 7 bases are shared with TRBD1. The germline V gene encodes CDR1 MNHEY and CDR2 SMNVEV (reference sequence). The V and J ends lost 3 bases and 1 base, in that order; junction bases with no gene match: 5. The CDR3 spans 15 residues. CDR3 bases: TGTGCCAGCAGTTTCGGTAGACAGGGGAACACTGAAGCTTTCTTT. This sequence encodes CASSFGRQGNTEAFF.

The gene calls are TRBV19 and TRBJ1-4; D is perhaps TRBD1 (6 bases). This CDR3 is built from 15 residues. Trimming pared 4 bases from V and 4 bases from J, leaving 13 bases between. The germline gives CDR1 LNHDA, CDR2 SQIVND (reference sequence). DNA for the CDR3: TGTGCCAGTAGTACCACGCAGGGGTATAATGAAAAACTGTTTTTT. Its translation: CASSTTQGYNEKLFF.